The entry that follows covers one T cell receptor (beta chain) sequence. These data originate in a study of Ad26.COV2.S vaccination and SARS-CoV-2 variants. Study-wide background: Ad26.COV2.S, an intramuscular injection, was given once or twice 56 days apart.

Treatment in this sample: about 20 received Ad26.COV2.S at low or high dose, single or two shots; about 5 received placebo; per-sample allocation not given. Sampling was performed 63 days after the first vaccine or placebo injection. Here immunoSEQ multiplex PCR was the method, and the copy in TCRdb shows in-frame clones only, minus some. Of roughly 330,000 clones listed, roughly 90% are singletons. Germline assignment: CDR1 SGHTA and CDR2 FQGNSA. This CDR3 is 18 amino acids long. J gave up 1 base and V 4 bases, and 13 bases lay outside the gene matches. The V gene is TRBV7-2, the J gene TRBJ2-3, with 8 positions matching TRBD2. This TCR came from a person between 18 and 60 years old who received the Ad26.COV2.S COVID-19 vaccine or a placebo. The sample here was peripheral blood, taken in a trial of Ad26.COV2.S vaccine versus placebo. CDR3 region: CASSWPTLGGGRTDTQYF. CDR3 sequence (DNA): TGTGCCAGCAGCTGGCCAACTCTCGGGGGGGGTCGCACAGATACGCAGTATTTT.